The source of this T cell receptor beta chain is a study of beta chain features in type 1 diabetes. This clone has a handful of counts. No antigen is known for it. cDNA synthesis used the whole RNA isolate, giving expressed TCRB sequences. TCRdb's copy holds only in-frame clones and misses some; the assay was immunoSEQ multiplex PCR. This table holds 150,000 or so clones, 50% to 70% found once. Study conclusions and caveats: Moderate but significant shortening of TCRB CDR3s was recorded in all four CD4+ subsets from Type 1 diabetes patients. Fewer junction insertions and more nucleotide deletions appeared in type 1 diabetes patients.

The CDR3 is 13 residues long. In germline, CDR1 is MDHEN, CDR2 SYDVKM. V was clipped by 6 bases and J by 1 base, with 9 bases between them. The sample comprised naive CD4+ T cells from blood. The V call is TRBV28, the J call TRBJ1-1, with a possible D match to TRBD1 (6 bases). The receptor's source is a young man with type 1 diabetes. The CDR3 DNA follows: TGTGCCAGCAGCCTGGACAGGAACACTGAAGCTTTCTTT. It translates to CASSLDRNTEAFF.